The subject of this entry is one T cell receptor (beta chain). As yet, its antigen is unknown. The data were taken from a study of T cell responses to AZD1222 COVID-19 vaccine. Overall study results and limits: Nearly half of spike-specific TCRs reportedly go after variant regions that carry no mutations.

Sequencing was performed with immunoSEQ multiplex PCR; in TCRdb, only in-frame clones are kept and a portion is missing. The sample has 200,000 or so clones, roughly 93% seen once. This CDR3 has 13 residues. The ends were cut back, 2 bases at V and 7 bases at J, with 8 bases in the middle. Per germline, CDR1 LNHDA and CDR2 SQIVND (reference sequence). This material consisted of peripheral blood, taken on day 0 of AZD1222 vaccination. The sequence was collected from an adult in good health. The J gene is TRBJ1-4, the V gene TRBV19; D not resolved. DNA for the CDR3: TGTGCCAGTAGTATACGGGAAGCTGAAAAACTGTTTTTT. Its protein product is CASSIREAEKLFF.